This T cell receptor beta chain was retrieved from a study of blood T cell repertoires in COVID-19. Study-wide background: Samples came from the United States, Italy and Spain, spanning acute and convalescent COVID-19. Sources were T cells, B-cell-depleted T cells, or PBMCs; the material itself was cDNA or gDNA.

Germline CDR1 is LNHDA and CDR2 is SQIVND (reference sequence). The CDR3 is 19 residues long. After removal of 0 bases from V and 2 bases from J, the junction contained 15 bases not matched to a gene. Original methodology: For nucleated cells, counts were estimated from reference gene primer amplification. The data were produced by immunoSEQ multiplex PCR, yet TCRdb's version contains in-frame clones alone and is incomplete. V and J calls and clone size come straight from that table; D and trimming were deduced from the DNA. The sample records about 20,000 clones, around 90% being singletons. Sequencing was performed on peripheral blood. The TCR was taken from a man between 65 and 85 years old with active COVID-19. The V call is TRBV19, the J call TRBJ2-5; TRBD2 matches 7 bases. The CDR3, as DNA: TGTGCCAGTAGTATAGATAGGGAGGGGCCCCGTGAACTTCAAGAGACCCAGTACTTC. It translates to CASSIDREGPRELQETQYF. Supplemented by reference TRBV19 and TRBJ2-5, the full variable domain reads DGGITQSPKYLFRKEGQNVTLSCEQNLNHDAMYWYRQDPGQGLRLIYYSQIVNDFQKGDIAEGYSVSREKKESFPLTVTSAQKNPTAFYLCASSIDREGPRELQETQYFGPGTRLLVL.